This T cell receptor beta chain was retrieved from a study of beta chain features in type 1 diabetes. The study's findings and limits: TCRB CDR3s were moderately but significantly shorter in Type 1 diabetes patients in all four CD4+ subsets.

This clone was found a few times. Antigen specificity is unknown. Expressed TCRB transcripts were sequenced after all isolated RNA was converted to cDNA. Sequencing of naive, central memory and regulatory T cell samples gave an average of roughly 3.5 million reads. TCRdb's copy holds only in-frame clones and misses some; the assay was immunoSEQ multiplex PCR. Found here are nearly 700,000 clones, around an eighth of them singletons; the top ten hold 0.022%. Trimming shortened V by 3 bases and J by 5 bases, and 7 bases separated the two germline ends. This CDR3 spans 12 amino acids. Germline assignment: CDR1 SGHDN and CDR2 FVKESK.

The TCR sequence derives from a man in his late teens or twenties with type 1 diabetes. The chain combines TRBV14 with TRBJ2-5; the D is unclear. The sequenced sample consisted of naive CD4+ T cells from blood. The CDR3 loop is CASSQGSETQYF. DNA of the CDR3: TGTGCCAGCAGCCAGGGATCGGAGACCCAGTACTTC.